Presented here are 2 T cell receptor beta chains from one specimen sequenced in a study of blood T cell repertoires in COVID-19. Some clones are missing from TCRdb's copy, which holds only in-frame ones; the method was immunoSEQ multiplex PCR. The sample includes more than 300,000 clones, under 95% of them seen just once. Sequences were obtained from peripheral blood. The source of these receptors is a woman younger than 30 who had recovered from COVID-19.

The chain employs TRBV10-2 and TRBJ2-7; 8 bases map to TRBD2. The germline CDR1 and CDR2 sequences are WSHSY and SAAADI. The CDR3 is made up of 13 amino acids. V lost 7 bases, J lost 3 bases, and 5 bases stayed unmatched. The CDR3 loop is CASKLAGSYEQYV. DNA for the CDR3: TGCGCCAGCAAGCTAGCGGGTAGCTACGAGCAGTACGTC.

This chain uses TRBV5-8 with TRBJ1-5; 8 bases match TRBD1. Germline trimming cut 3 bases from V and 2 bases from J; bases unmatched to any gene: 1. CDR3 length: 14 residues. Germline V gene sequence: CDR1 SGHTS, CDR2 YDEGEE. CDR3 nucleotides: TGTGCCAGCAGCTCGGACAGGGGCAATCAGCCCCAGCATTTT. Residues: CASSSDRGNQPQHF.